This record concerns one T cell receptor beta chain sequence. Its antigen remains unidentified. Naive CD8 cells, CD45RO-negative and positively selected for CCR7, excluded terminally differentiated effector memory CD45RA+ cells. Healthy adults negative for HIV, lacking recent acute infections or vaccinations, served as donors. This sample was taken from a study of shared clonotypes between healthy human individuals. The overall study: The study used three CD4 naive, three CD4 memory, two CD8 naive and one CD8 memory plate per donor. Overall study findings and caveats: Non-shared clonotypes had lower generation probabilities than clonotypes shared by all four sorted-subset donors.

The length of the CDR3 is 17 residues. Germline V gene sequence: CDR1 SGHAT, CDR2 FQNNGV. Trimming removed 2 bases at V and 3 bases at J, with 18 bases between. Repertoires were generated with immunoSEQ multiplex PCR, while TCRdb's copy carries only in-frame clones and drops some. The sample consists of over 2 million clones, approximately 95% of them appearing once. The origin of this receptor is a man between 18 and 29 years old in good health. The V and J genes are TRBV11-2 and TRBJ2-3; D may be TRBD2 (6 bases). The sequencing sample was made of naive CD8+ T cells sorted from blood. CDR3 in amino acids: CASSLRTRVAETDTQYF. The CDR3 DNA sequence: TGTGCCAGCAGCTTAAGAACACGGGTAGCGGAGACAGATACGCAGTATTTT.